This T cell receptor beta chain was captured by sequencing in a study of OX40 agonist ivuxolimab in advanced cancers. Whole-study context: In this cohort, patients received ivuxolimab, an agonistic anti-OX40 (CD134) antibody. The study's findings and limits: Normalized T-cell clonal expansion was also low in a subset of nonresponders.

Worth noting for this clone: Its cognate antigen is unknown.

The V end was cut by 0 bases, the J end by 5 bases, with 20 bases between. The germline V gene has CDR1 SGDLS and CDR2 YYNGEE. CDR3 size: 18 residues. TCRdb's table, derived via immunoSEQ multiplex PCR, lists solely in-frame clones and lacks some. The sample carries 65,000 to 95,000 clones, less than 85% recorded once. This specimen was CD4+ or CD8+ T cells sorted from blood, taken in a trial of the OX40 agonist ivuxolimab. This clonotype originated in an adult with an advanced solid tumor such as melanoma, head and neck, liver or kidney cancer. This rearrangement joins TRBV9 to TRBJ1-4; tentative D call: TRBD1 (5 bases). Here the CDR3 reads CASSVGFSGNRRNEKLFF. In DNA, the CDR3 is TGTGCCAGCAGCGTAGGTTTCAGTGGGAACAGGAGAAATGAAAAACTGTTTTTT.